This TCR beta chain comes out of a study of blood T cells in healthy people across ages. General observations from the study: Unsorted PBMCs prevented conclusive naive versus antigen-experienced comparison.

Alongside a J-beta primer mix, a sample-barcoded 5' primer served in a second PCR lasting about 7 to 12 cycles. One entry per CDR3 protein results from TCRdb running MiXCR on the 5' RACE reads. The sample consists of roughly 720,000 distinct CDR3 sequences, about 55% of them appearing once. The germline CDR1 and CDR2 sequences are MGHRA and YSYEKL. V was trimmed by 4 bases and J by 2 bases, leaving 12 bases between them. This CDR3 region has 15 residues. A remark on this clonotype: What it recognizes is unknown.

The V gene is TRBV4-1, the J gene TRBJ1-5; D remains unclear. The specimen was blood. This TCR derives from a man older than 75 in good health. The CDR3 DNA follows: TGCGCCAGCAGCCGGCTGTTGTCGGGCAATCAGCCCCAGCATTTT. Its protein product is CASSRLLSGNQPQHF.